A selection of T cell receptor beta chains follows, all from one sample in a study of CD8+ T cells in alopecia areata. Clones were sequenced by immunoSEQ multiplex PCR, and TCRdb holds only the in-frame ones, with some missing. This sample has around 35,000 clones, with less than 55% found just once. Sequencing was performed on CD4+ Tregs sorted from blood. The receptors were gathered from a human donor with alopecia areata. Each CDR3 is given with its conserved first and last residue. The D gene is left open where the match is weak. Clone sizes are given selectively: once, few, many, or a class where the clone is expanded.

cdr3_aa,cdr3_nt,clone_size,j_call,v_call,d_call,cdr3_length
CASSRFENTEAFF,TGTGCCAGTAGCCGATTTGAGAACACTGAAGCTTTCTTT,once,TRBJ1-1,TRBV19,NA,13
CATEGVWSNEKLFF,TGTGCCACAGAGGGGGTATGGTCCAATGAAAAACTGTTTTTT,NA,TRBJ1-4,TRBV30,NA,14
CASTANTEAFF,TGTGCCAGCACAGCGAACACTGAAGCTTTCTTT,NA,TRBJ1-1,TRBV25-1,NA,11
CASSYREGAFF,TGTGCCAGCAGCTACCGTGAGGGAGCTTTCTTT,NA,TRBJ1-1,TRBV7-9,NA,11
CASSPNPPNTGELFF,TGCGCCAGCAGCCCGAATCCGCCGAACACCGGGGAGCTGTTTTTT,few,TRBJ2-2,TRBV5-1,NA,15
CAITAADTQYF,TGTGCCATCACCGCTGCAGATACGCAGTATTTT,NA,TRBJ2-3,TRBV10-3,NA,11
CASGGLGNYGYTF,TGTGCCAGCGGAGGACTCGGTAACTATGGCTACACCTTC,NA,TRBJ1-2,TRBV6-6,NA,13
CASSGLTSPYEQYF,TGTGCCAGCAGTGGACTGACTTCCCCCTACGAGCAGTACTTC,NA,TRBJ2-7,TRBV2,NA,14
CASMRSQNRNQPQHF,TGTGCCAGCATGAGGTCACAGAACCGCAATCAGCCCCAGCATTTT,NA,TRBJ1-5,TRBV2,NA,15
CASSLGVRYTGELFF,TGCGCCAGCAGCTTGGGTGTGAGGTACACCGGGGAGCTGTTTTTT,NA,TRBJ2-2,TRBV5-1,NA,15
CASSSSDTEAFF,TGTGCCAGCAGCTCGAGCGACACTGAAGCTTTCTTT,NA,TRBJ1-1,TRBV7-9,NA,12
CASRPVLGSGPDTQYF,TGTGCCAGCAGACCCGTTTTAGGGAGTGGCCCAGATACGCAGTATTTT,NA,TRBJ2-3,TRBV27,NA,16
CASSPRQEGGTQYF,TGTGCCAGCTCACCACGACAGGAAGGAGGTACGCAGTATTTT,few,TRBJ2-3,TRBV18,NA,14
CASSHRGFSGGTVRNEQFF,TGTGCCAGCAGCCACCGCGGATTTAGCGGGGGGACCGTACGCAATGAGCAGTTCTTC,few,TRBJ2-1,TRBV27,TRBD2,19
CASSLRGTGYEQYF,TGCGCCAGCAGCTTGAGGGGGACGGGCTACGAGCAGTACTTC,NA,TRBJ2-7,TRBV5-1,NA,14
CASSGGQSNQPQHF,TGTGCCAGCTCAGGGGGACAGAGCAATCAGCCCCAGCATTTT,NA,TRBJ1-5,TRBV7-9,TRBD1,14
CAWSVGDEKLFF,TGTGCCTGGAGTGTGGGGGATGAAAAACTGTTTTTT,NA,TRBJ1-4,TRBV30,NA,12
CASSRASLSSYEQYF,TGTGCCAGCAGTCGGGCCTCCCTAAGCTCCTACGAGCAGTACTTC,NA,TRBJ2-7,TRBV2,NA,15
CASSYSAVVNGELFF,TGTGCCAGCAGTTACTCTGCAGTAGTCAACGGGGAGCTGTTTTTT,NA,TRBJ2-2,TRBV6-6,NA,15
CASSGIKLPNTGELFF,TGCGCCAGCAGTGGGATAAAATTACCGAACACCGGGGAGCTGTTTTTT,few,TRBJ2-2,TRBV10-1,NA,16
CASRTGTGDPGANVLTF,TGTGCCAGTAGAACCGGGACAGGGGACCCTGGGGCCAACGTCCTGACTTTC,NA,TRBJ2-6,TRBV19,TRBD1,17
CASSQDLVKGWGGNTEAFF,TGTGCCAGCAGCCAAGATCTTGTCAAGGGATGGGGAGGGAACACTGAAGCTTTCTTT,NA,TRBJ1-1,TRBV4-2,NA,19